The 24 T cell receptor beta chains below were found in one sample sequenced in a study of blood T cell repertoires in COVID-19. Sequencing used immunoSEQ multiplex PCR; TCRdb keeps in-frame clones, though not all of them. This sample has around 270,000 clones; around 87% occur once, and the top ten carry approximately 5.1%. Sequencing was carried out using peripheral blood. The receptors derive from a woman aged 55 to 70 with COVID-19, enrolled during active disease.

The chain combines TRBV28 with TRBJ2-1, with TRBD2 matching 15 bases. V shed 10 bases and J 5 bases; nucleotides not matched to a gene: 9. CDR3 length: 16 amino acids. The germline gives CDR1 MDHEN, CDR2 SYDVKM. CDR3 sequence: CANTPGLAGGDNEQFF. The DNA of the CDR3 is TGTGCCAATACACCGGGACTAGCGGGAGGTGACAATGAGCAGTTCTTC.

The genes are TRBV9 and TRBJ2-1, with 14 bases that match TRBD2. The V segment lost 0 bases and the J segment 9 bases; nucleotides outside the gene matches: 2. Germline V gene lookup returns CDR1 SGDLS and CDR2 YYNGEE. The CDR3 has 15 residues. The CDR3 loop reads CASSVGLAGGFEQFF. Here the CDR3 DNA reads TGTGCCAGCAGCGTAGGACTAGCGGGAGGGTTTGAGCAGTTCTTC.

The CDR3 nucleotides are TGCGCCAGCAGCTTAGTAGGGGCAGGGGAGCCCCAGCATTTT. Its translation: CASSLVGAGEPQHF. The rearrangement links TRBV5-1 to TRBJ1-5, with TRBD1 as a possible D gene (6 bases). The CDR3 runs 14 residues. V lost 2 bases and J lost 8, with 14 bases in between. Germline V gene sequence: CDR1 SGHRS, CDR2 YFSETQ.

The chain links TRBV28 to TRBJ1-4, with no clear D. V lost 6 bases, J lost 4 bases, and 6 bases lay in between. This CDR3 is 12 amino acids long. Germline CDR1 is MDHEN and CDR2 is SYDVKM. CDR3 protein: CASREGNEKLFF. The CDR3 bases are TGTGCCAGCAGGGAGGGTAATGAAAAACTGTTTTTT.

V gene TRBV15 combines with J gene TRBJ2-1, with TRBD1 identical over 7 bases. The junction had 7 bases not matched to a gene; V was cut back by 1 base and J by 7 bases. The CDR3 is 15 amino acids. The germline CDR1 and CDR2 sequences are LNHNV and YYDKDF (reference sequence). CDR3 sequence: CATSRARGRENEQFF. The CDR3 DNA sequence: TGTGCCACCAGCAGAGCAAGGGGGCGCGAGAATGAGCAGTTCTTC.

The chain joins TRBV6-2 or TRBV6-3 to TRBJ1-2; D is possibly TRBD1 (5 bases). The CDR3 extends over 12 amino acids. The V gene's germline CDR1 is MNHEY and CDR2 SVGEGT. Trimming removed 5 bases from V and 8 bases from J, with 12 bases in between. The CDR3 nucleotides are TGTGCCAGCAGTCTCAGGGTTGAGGGCTACACCTTC. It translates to CASSLRVEGYTF.

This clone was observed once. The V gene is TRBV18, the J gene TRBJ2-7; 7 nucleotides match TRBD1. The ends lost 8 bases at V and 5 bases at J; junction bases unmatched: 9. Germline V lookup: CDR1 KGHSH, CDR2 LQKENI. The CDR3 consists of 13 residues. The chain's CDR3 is CASTRRDSHEQYF. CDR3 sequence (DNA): TGTGCCAGCACACGCCGGGACAGCCACGAGCAGTACTTC.

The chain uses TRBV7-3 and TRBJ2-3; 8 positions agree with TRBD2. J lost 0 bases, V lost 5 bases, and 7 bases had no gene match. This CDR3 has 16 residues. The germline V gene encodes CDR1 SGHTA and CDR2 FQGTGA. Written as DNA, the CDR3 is TGTGCCAGCAGCGATCGGAGCGGGGGAAGCACAGATACGCAGTATTTT. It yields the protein CASSDRSGGSTDTQYF.

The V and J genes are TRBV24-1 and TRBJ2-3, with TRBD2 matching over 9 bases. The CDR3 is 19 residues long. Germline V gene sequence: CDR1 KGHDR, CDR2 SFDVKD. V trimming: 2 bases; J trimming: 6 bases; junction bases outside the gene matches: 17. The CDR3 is CATSDSSTPSGKPYDTQYF. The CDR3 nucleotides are TGTGCCACCAGTGATTCATCTACCCCTAGCGGGAAGCCATATGATACGCAGTATTTT.

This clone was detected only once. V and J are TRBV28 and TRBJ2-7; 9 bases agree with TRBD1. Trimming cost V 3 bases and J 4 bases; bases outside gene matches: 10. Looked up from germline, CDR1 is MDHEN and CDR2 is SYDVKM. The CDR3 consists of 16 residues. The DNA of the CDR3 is TGTGCCAGCAGTTTCGGAGGGACAGGGAGGCAGTACGAGCAGTACTTC. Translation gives CASSFGGTGRQYEQYF.

The chain's CDR3 is CASSLGPGITEAFF. CDR3 sequence (DNA): TGTGCCAGCAGCTTGGGGCCAGGAATAACTGAAGCTTTCTTT. The V and J genes are TRBV7-3 and TRBJ1-1, with D possibly TRBD1 on 5 matching bases. This CDR3 has 14 amino acids. Trimming stripped 3 bases from V and 5 bases from J, with 13 bases between. CDR1 and CDR2 from the germline V gene are SGHTA and FQGTGA.

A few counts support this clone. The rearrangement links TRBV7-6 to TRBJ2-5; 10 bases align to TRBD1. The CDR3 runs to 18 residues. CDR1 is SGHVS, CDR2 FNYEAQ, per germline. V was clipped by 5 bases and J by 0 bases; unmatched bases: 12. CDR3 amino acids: CASSTRTGGLSHQETQYF. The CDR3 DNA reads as TGTGCCAGCAGCACCCGGACAGGGGGTTTGAGTCACCAAGAGACCCAGTACTTC.

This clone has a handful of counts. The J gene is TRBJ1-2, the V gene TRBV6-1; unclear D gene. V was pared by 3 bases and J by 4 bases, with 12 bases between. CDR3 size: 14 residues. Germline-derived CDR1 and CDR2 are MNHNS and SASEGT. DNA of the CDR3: TGTGCCAGCAGTGACGTTTTGGGGAGCTATGGCTACACCTTC. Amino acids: CASSDVLGSYGYTF.

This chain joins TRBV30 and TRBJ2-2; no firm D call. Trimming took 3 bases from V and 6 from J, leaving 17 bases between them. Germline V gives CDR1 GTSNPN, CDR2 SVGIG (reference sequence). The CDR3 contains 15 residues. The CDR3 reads CAWSLGLRFSGELFF. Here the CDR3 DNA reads TGTGCCTGGAGCCTGGGCTTGAGATTTTCCGGGGAGCTGTTTTTT.

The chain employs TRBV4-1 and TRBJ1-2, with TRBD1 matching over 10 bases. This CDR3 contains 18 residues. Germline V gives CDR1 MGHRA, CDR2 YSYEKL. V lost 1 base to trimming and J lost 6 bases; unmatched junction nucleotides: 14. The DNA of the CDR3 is TGCGCCAGCAGCCAAGTAGGCCTGACAGGGGGCGTCGTGGATGGCTACACCTTC. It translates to CASSQVGLTGGVVDGYTF.

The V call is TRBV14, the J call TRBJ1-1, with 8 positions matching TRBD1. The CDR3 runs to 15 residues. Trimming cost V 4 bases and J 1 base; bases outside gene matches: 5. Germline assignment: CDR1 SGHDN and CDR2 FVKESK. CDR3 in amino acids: CASSRRQGWNTEAFF. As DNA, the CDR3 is TGTGCCAGCAGCCGAAGACAGGGGTGGAACACTGAAGCTTTCTTT. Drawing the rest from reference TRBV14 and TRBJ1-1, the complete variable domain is EAGVTQFPSHSVIEKGQTVTLRCDPISGHDNLYWYRRVMGKEIKFLLHFVKESKQDESGMPNNRFLAERTGGTYSTLKVQPAELEDSGVYFCASSRRQGWNTEAFFGQGTRLTVV.

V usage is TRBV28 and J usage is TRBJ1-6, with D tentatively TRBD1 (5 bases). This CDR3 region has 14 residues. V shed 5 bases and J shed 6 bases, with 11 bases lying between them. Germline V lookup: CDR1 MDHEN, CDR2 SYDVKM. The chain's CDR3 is CASSRGFGNSPLHF. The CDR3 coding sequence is TGTGCCAGCAGTAGGGGATTTGGTAATTCACCCCTCCACTTT.

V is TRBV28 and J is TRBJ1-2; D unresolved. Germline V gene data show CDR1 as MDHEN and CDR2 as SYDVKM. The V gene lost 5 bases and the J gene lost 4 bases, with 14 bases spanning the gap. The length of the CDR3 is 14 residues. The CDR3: CASSLPRGIYGYTF. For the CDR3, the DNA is TGTGCCAGCAGTCTACCGCGGGGAATCTATGGCTACACCTTC.

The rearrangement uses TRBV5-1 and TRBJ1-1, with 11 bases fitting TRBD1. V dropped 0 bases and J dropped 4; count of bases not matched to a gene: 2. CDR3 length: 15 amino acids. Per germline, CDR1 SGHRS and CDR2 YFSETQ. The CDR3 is CASSLGDRGSTEAFF. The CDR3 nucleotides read TGCGCCAGCAGCTTGGGGGACAGGGGGTCCACTGAAGCTTTCTTT.

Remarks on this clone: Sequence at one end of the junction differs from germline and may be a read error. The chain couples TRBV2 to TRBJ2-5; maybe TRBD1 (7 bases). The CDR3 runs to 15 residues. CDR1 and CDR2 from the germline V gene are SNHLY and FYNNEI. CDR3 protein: CASNEGGTVGGTQYF. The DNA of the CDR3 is TGTGCCAGCAATGAAGGCGGGACAGTGGGTGGGACCCAGTACTTC. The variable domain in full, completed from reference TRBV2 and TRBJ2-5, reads EPEVTQTPSHQVTQMGQEVILRCVPISNHLYFYWYRQILGQKVEFLVSFYNNEISEKSEIFDDQFSVERPDGSNFTLKIRSTKLEDSAMYFCASNEGGTVGGTQYFGPGTRLLVL.

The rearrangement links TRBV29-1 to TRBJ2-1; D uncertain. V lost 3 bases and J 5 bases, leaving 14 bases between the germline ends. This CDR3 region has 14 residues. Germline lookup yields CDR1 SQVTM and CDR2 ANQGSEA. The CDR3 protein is CSVDSLRTDNEQFF. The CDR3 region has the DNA TGCAGCGTTGATTCGCTCAGAACAGACAATGAGCAGTTCTTC.

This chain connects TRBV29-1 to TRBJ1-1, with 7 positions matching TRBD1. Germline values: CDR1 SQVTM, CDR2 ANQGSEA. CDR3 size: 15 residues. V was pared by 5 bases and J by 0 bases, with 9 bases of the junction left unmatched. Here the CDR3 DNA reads TGCAGCGTTATCACCGACAGGGCCATGAACACTGAAGCTTTCTTT. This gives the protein CSVITDRAMNTEAFF.

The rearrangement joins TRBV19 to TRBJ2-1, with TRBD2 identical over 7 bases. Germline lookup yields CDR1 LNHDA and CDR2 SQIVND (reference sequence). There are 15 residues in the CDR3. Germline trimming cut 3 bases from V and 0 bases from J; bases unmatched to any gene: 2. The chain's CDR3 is CASSMLAASYNEQFF. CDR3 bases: TGTGCCAGTAGTATGCTAGCGGCCTCCTACAATGAGCAGTTCTTC. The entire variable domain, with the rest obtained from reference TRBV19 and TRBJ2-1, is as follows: DGGITQSPKYLFRKEGQNVTLSCEQNLNHDAMYWYRQDPGQGLRLIYYSQIVNDFQKGDIAEGYSVSREKKESFPLTVTSAQKNPTAFYLCASSMLAASYNEQFFGPGTRLTVL.

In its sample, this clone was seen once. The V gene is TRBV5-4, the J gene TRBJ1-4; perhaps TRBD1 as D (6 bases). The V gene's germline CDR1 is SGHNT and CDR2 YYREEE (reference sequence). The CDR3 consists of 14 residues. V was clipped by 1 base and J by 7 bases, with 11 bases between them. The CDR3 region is CASSLWQGSEKLFF. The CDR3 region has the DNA TGTGCCAGCAGCTTGTGGCAGGGGAGTGAAAAACTGTTTTTT.